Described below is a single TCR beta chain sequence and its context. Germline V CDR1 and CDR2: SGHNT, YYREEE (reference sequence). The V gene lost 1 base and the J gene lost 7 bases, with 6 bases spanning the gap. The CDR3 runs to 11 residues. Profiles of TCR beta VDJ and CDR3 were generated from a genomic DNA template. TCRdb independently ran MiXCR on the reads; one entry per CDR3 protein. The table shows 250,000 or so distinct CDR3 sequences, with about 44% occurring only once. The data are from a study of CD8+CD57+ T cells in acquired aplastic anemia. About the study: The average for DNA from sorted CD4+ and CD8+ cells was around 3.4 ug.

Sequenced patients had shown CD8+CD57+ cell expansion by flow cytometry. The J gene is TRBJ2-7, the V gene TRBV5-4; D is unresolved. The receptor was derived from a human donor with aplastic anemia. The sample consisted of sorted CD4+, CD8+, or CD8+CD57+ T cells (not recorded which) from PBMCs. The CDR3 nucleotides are TGTGCCAGCAGCTTGAGACCGGAGCAGTACTTC. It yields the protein CASSLRPEQYF.